These 29 T cell receptor beta chains were all obtained from the same sample, sequenced in a study of blood T cell repertoires in COVID-19. Sequenced by immunoSEQ multiplex PCR; TCRdb stores in-frame clones only, minus some. The sample contains over 200,000 clones, 75% to 95% of which appear only once. The sequenced sample was peripheral blood. Every receptor here comes from a person between 18 and 30 years old with COVID-19, enrolled during active disease.

V and J are TRBV6-1 and TRBJ2-1; 11 bases line up with TRBD2. J gave up 3 bases and V 3 bases, and 7 bases lay outside the gene matches. The CDR3 sequence is 17 residues long. The germline CDR1 and CDR2 sequences are MNHNS and SASEGT. This CDR3 reads CASSEPSGTSGYNEQFF. The CDR3 nucleotides read TGTGCCAGCAGTGAGCCCTCCGGGACTAGCGGCTACAATGAGCAGTTCTTC.

The chain has TRBV27 and TRBJ1-4; maybe TRBD1 (5 bases). CDR1 is MNHEY, CDR2 SMNVEV, per germline (reference sequence). The CDR3 is made up of 17 amino acids. V was cut by 7 bases and J by 7 bases, with 25 bases left in between. The CDR3 DNA sequence: TGTGCCAGCAAATCACGAGGGGCCGGGGGGGACTTTGAAAAACTGTTTTTT. It specifies CASKSRGAGGDFEKLFF.

The chain has TRBV3-1 (or the pseudogene TRBV3-2) and TRBJ1-2; D might be TRBD1 (6 bases). V was pared by 0 bases and J by 7 bases, with 18 bases between. Germline CDR1 is LGHDT and CDR2 is YNNKEL (reference sequence). The length of the CDR3 is 16 residues. CDR3 nucleotides: TGTGCCAGCAGCCAAGATGGGGGCGGGGGTATTGGTGGCTACACCTTC. It encodes CASSQDGGGGIGGYTF.

This clone was recorded a few times. The junction departs from germline at one end; a sequencing error may be responsible. The rearrangement joins TRBV9 to TRBJ2-1; D is possibly TRBD2 (5 bases). Germline CDR1 SGDLS, CDR2 YYNGEE. The CDR3 runs 13 residues. CDR3 DNA: TGTGCCAGCAGTCTCGGGGAATACAGTGAGCAGTTCTTC. Protein sequence: CASSLGEYSEQFF.

V usage is TRBV19 and J usage is TRBJ1-1, with D hard to call. Trimming removed 1 base from V and 1 base from J, with 7 bases in between. Germline lookup yields CDR1 LNHDA and CDR2 SQIVND (reference sequence). CDR3 length: 14 amino acids. CDR3 region: CASSIASGNTEAFF. The CDR3 nucleotides are TGTGCCAGTAGTATAGCCAGCGGGAACACTGAAGCTTTCTTT.

This clone has a single count. CDR3 in DNA: TGTGCCACCAGCATAAGGGGGGAGACCCAGTACTTC. Translation: CATSIRGETQYF. The chain carries TRBV15 and TRBJ2-5; D perhaps matches TRBD1 (6 bases). Trimming removed 4 bases from V and 5 bases from J, with 8 bases in between. The CDR3 is 12 amino acids. Germline V CDR1 and CDR2: LNHNV, YYDKDF (reference sequence). Full variable domain (outside the CDR3, taken from reference TRBV15 and TRBJ2-5): DAMVIQNPRYQVTQFGKPVTLSCSQTLNHNVMYWYQQKSSQAPKLLFHYYDKDFNNEADTPDNFQSRRPNTSFCFLDIRSPGLGDTAMYLCATSIRGETQYFGPGTRLLVL.

The V and J genes are TRBV5-1 and TRBJ2-3; D is possibly TRBD1 (6 bases). Germline lookup yields CDR1 SGHRS and CDR2 YFSETQ. The V gene lost 4 bases and the J gene lost 5 bases, with 17 bases spanning the gap. The CDR3 loop spans 15 amino acids. The CDR3, as DNA: TGCGCCAGCAGCACATTGACAGGCCATCAAGATACGCAGTATTTT. This encodes CASSTLTGHQDTQYF.

J is TRBJ2-1 and V is TRBV19; the match to TRBD2 covers 9 bases. After removal of 4 bases from V and 10 bases from J, the junction contained 8 bases not matched to a gene. CDR1 and CDR2 (germline): LNHDA, SQIVND (reference sequence). The CDR3 consists of 14 residues. In DNA, the CDR3 is TGTGCCAGTAGTACCATAAGCGGGAGGTTGGAGCAGTTCTTC. This encodes CASSTISGRLEQFF.

The chain recombines TRBV7-9 with TRBJ2-2; perhaps TRBD1 as D (5 bases). Trimming cost V 6 bases and J 5 bases, with 10 bases left between them. CDR3 length: 13 residues. Looked up from germline, CDR1 is SEHNR and CDR2 is FQNEAQ (reference sequence). The DNA for the CDR3 is TGTGCCAGCAGTCGACAGCTAACCGGGGAGCTGTTTTTT. Translating gives CASSRQLTGELFF.

The chain joins TRBV13 to TRBJ2-3; 8 nucleotides line up with TRBD2. In germline, CDR1 is PRHDT, CDR2 FYEKMQ (reference sequence). Trimming cost V 6 bases and J 4 bases; bases outside gene matches: 9. The CDR3 is 15 residues long. The CDR3 sequence is CASSAESGRADTQYF. The CDR3 DNA is TGTGCCAGCAGTGCCGAAAGCGGGAGAGCAGATACGCAGTATTTT.

The chain employs TRBV5-6 and TRBJ2-7, with 7 bases lining up with TRBD2. This CDR3 comprises 15 residues. The germline CDR1 and CDR2 sequences are SGHDT and YYEEEE. Unmatched junction bases numbered 3, after V lost 0 bases and J lost 0 bases. The CDR3 DNA is TGTGCCAGCAGCTTGGTAGCGGGCCTCTCCTACGAGCAGTACTTC. Its translation is CASSLVAGLSYEQYF.

The CDR3 nucleotides read TGTGCCAGCAGCACCCGACAGCGTAACACTGAAGCTTTCTTT. Translation: CASSTRQRNTEAFF. The chain carries TRBV7-2 and TRBJ1-1; a possible D gene is TRBD1 (5 bases). The germline CDR1 and CDR2 sequences are SGHTA and FQGNSA. CDR3 length equals 14 residues. Trimming took off 5 bases at V and 2 bases at J, with 12 bases between the two ends.

V gene TRBV5-8 combines with J gene TRBJ2-3, with a weak D call TRBD1 (6 bases). The CDR3 length is 19 residues. CDR1 SGHTS and CDR2 YDEGEE come from the germline V gene. Trimming left V 0 bases short and J 4 bases short, with 24 bases between. This chain's CDR3 is CASSLEGVSRDAVPDTQYF. As DNA, the CDR3 is TGTGCCAGCAGCTTGGAGGGGGTCTCTAGGGACGCGGTCCCAGATACGCAGTATTTT.

This chain links TRBV19 with TRBJ2-3, with TRBD2 matching over 11 bases. The J segment lost 4 bases and the V segment lost 6 bases, leaving 6 bases of the junction unmatched. Germline loops: CDR1 LNHDA, CDR2 SQIVND (reference sequence). The CDR3 consists of 15 residues. The CDR3 region is CASRAIAGGADTQYF. CDR3 DNA: TGTGCCAGTAGAGCAATAGCGGGAGGGGCAGATACGCAGTATTTT.

The chain carries TRBV13 and TRBJ2-5; TRBD1 aligns across 8 bases. Germline V gene lookup returns CDR1 PRHDT and CDR2 FYEKMQ (reference sequence). This CDR3 spans 16 amino acids. V lost 5 bases and J lost 4; bases outside the gene matches: 12. CDR3 bases: TGTGCCAGCAGCCCCCGAGGGCAGGGGGCAGGAGAGACCCAGTACTTC. Residues: CASSPRGQGAGETQYF.

The CDR3: CASSPLTVNTEAFF. The DNA of the CDR3 is TGTGCCAGCAGCCCCCTGACAGTGAACACTGAAGCTTTCTTT. The chain joins TRBV9 to TRBJ1-1, with TRBD1 as a possible D gene (5 bases). Trimming pared 4 bases from V and 0 bases from J, leaving 10 bases between. This CDR3 is 14 amino acids long. Germline loops: CDR1 SGDLS, CDR2 YYNGEE. Complete variable domain (other parts from reference TRBV9 and TRBJ1-1): DSGVTQTPKHLITATGQRVTLRCSPRSGDLSVYWYQQSLDQGLQFLIQYYNGEERAKGNILERFSAQQFPDLHSELNLSSLELGDSALYFCASSPLTVNTEAFFGQGTRLTVV.

This sequence joins TRBV13 and TRBJ2-7; 9 positions match TRBD2. This CDR3 contains 15 residues. Per the germline V gene, CDR1 is PRHDT and CDR2 is FYEKMQ (reference sequence). The trim removed 5 bases at V and 2 bases at J, leaving 7 bases unmatched. CDR3 coding DNA: TGTGCCAGCAGCCCAAGGACTAGCGCTCCCTACGAGCAGTACTTC. Protein: CASSPRTSAPYEQYF.

The chain couples TRBV12-3 or TRBV12-4 to TRBJ1-1; no definite D call. The CDR3 is 13 amino acids. V was clipped by 7 bases and J by 3 bases, with 12 bases between them. The CDR3 bases are TGTGCCAGCACCTTATCGGGTTACACTGAAGCTTTCTTT. Translated: CASTLSGYTEAFF.

The genes are TRBV5-3 and TRBJ1-6; 11 bases align to TRBD1. TRBV5-3 is designated an ORF whose function remains uncertain. CDR3 length equals 15 residues. The trim removed 3 bases at V and 6 bases at J, leaving 2 bases unmatched. Written as DNA, the CDR3 is TGTGCCAGAAGCTCCGGGACAGGGGGTAATTCACCCCTCCACTTT. This gives the protein CARSSGTGGNSPLHF.

The gene calls are TRBV11-2 and TRBJ2-5; possible D gene TRBD1, 5 bases. Per the germline V gene, CDR1 is SGHAT and CDR2 is FQNNGV. This CDR3 contains 12 residues. Deletions cut 8 bases from V and 2 bases from J, with 9 bases between. The CDR3 is CASGHLQETQYF. Here the CDR3 DNA reads TGTGCCAGCGGACACCTACAAGAGACCCAGTACTTC. The whole variable domain, filled in from reference TRBV11-2 and TRBJ2-5, reads EAGVAQSPRYKIIEKRQSVAFWCNPISGHATLYWYQQILGQGPKLLIQFQNNGVVDDSQLPKDRFSAERLKGVDSTLKIQPAKLEDSAVYLCASGHLQETQYFGPGTRLLVL.

The V gene is TRBV7-3, the J gene TRBJ2-3; TRBD2 might be the D (6 bases). V was cut by 5 bases and J by 1 base, with 10 bases left in between. CDR1 and CDR2 (germline): SGHTA, FQGTGA. This CDR3 spans 14 amino acids. CDR3 residues: CASSRDLGTDTQYF. CDR3 bases: TGTGCCAGCAGCCGGGACTTGGGCACAGATACGCAGTATTTT.

The V call is TRBV4-1, the J call TRBJ1-1; no firm D call. This CDR3 is built from 11 residues. Trimming shortened V by 6 bases and J by 4 bases, and 6 bases separated the two germline ends. Germline assignment: CDR1 MGHRA and CDR2 YSYEKL. CDR3 DNA sequence: TGCGCCAGCAGTCGAGGCACTGAAGCTTTCTTT. It translates to CASSRGTEAFF.

The chain couples TRBV27 to TRBJ1-1; the match to TRBD1 covers 7 bases. Germline CDR1 reads MNHEY; CDR2 reads SMNVEV (reference sequence). V lost 3 bases, J lost 1 base, and 2 bases stayed unmatched. This CDR3 has 14 amino acids. The CDR3 region has the DNA TGTGCCAGCAGTTTCGGGGACAGGAACACTGAAGCTTTCTTT. As protein: CASSFGDRNTEAFF.

V gene TRBV4-2 combines with J gene TRBJ1-5; D gene unclear. This CDR3 spans 15 amino acids. Germline CDR1 LGHNA, CDR2 YNFKEQ. Trimming pared 0 bases from V and 0 bases from J, leaving 6 bases between. CDR3 loop: CASSQDPDSNQPQHF. The CDR3 DNA is TGTGCCAGCAGCCAAGACCCAGATAGCAATCAGCCCCAGCATTTT.

This chain uses TRBV24-1 with TRBJ2-3; 12 nucleotides line up with TRBD2. The CDR3 loop spans 17 amino acids. Germline CDR1 is KGHDR and CDR2 is SFDVKD. V lost 3 bases, J lost 5 bases, and 8 bases stayed unmatched. The CDR3 DNA follows: TGTGCCACCAGTGATGGCCGACTAGCGGGAGTCAGAGATACGCAGTATTTT. It yields the protein CATSDGRLAGVRDTQYF.

The chain links TRBV6-2 or TRBV6-3 to TRBJ2-7; TRBD1 matches 9 bases. The junction had 5 bases not matched to a gene; V was cut back by 3 bases and J by 2 bases. CDR1 MNHEY and CDR2 SVGEGT come from the germline V gene. This CDR3 is built from 15 residues. CDR3: CASSYRQGGTYEQYF. The CDR3 coding sequence is TGTGCCAGCAGTTATCGACAGGGGGGGACCTACGAGCAGTACTTC.

This rearrangement joins TRBV11-2 to TRBJ2-7; 9 positions agree with TRBD1. Germline V lookup: CDR1 SGHAT, CDR2 FQNNGV. CDR3 length: 14 residues. J gave up 2 bases and V 5 bases, and 4 bases lay outside the gene matches. The CDR3 here is CASSHRQGAYEQYF. The CDR3 DNA reads TGTGCCAGCAGCCACAGACAGGGGGCCTACGAGCAGTACTTC.

DNA of the CDR3: TGTGCCAGCAGCCCAGGGTACGAGCAGTACTTC. This encodes CASSPGYEQYF. This sequence joins TRBV5-8 and TRBJ2-7; D might be TRBD1 (5 bases). Between the trimmed V and J ends, which lost 4 bases and 4 bases, there was a span of 6 bases. Germline-derived CDR1 and CDR2 are SGHTS and YDEGEE. The CDR3 has 11 residues.

This sequence joins TRBV11-2 and TRBJ2-3; 11 bases are a match to TRBD2. Germline CDR1 reads SGHAT; CDR2 reads FQNNGV. CDR3 size: 16 residues. The V segment lost 5 bases and the J segment 4 bases; nucleotides outside the gene matches: 8. CDR3 nucleotide sequence: TGTGCCAGCAGCGTTGATAGCGGGAGGGCCTCAGATACGCAGTATTTT. Its translation: CASSVDSGRASDTQYF.